The sequence of this T cell receptor beta chain was determined in a study of T cells in Graves' hyperthyroidism and ophthalmopathy. Overall study context: Peripheral blood specimens were obtained at initial diagnosis, prior to any treatment.

Amplified TCR beta CDR3 regions came from RNA transcripts. RT-PCR in the first round (using the HTBI primer set) targeted the TCR CDR3. TCRdb fed the multiplex PCR reads into MiXCR, producing one record per CDR3 protein. The repertoire holds about 720,000 distinct CDR3 sequences, with roughly 17% as singletons. The V end lost 0 bases, the J end lost 4 bases, and 13 bases lay between the germline ends. The germline CDR1 and CDR2 sequences are DFQATT and SNEGSKA (reference sequence). This CDR3 is built from 14 residues. Patients with uncontrolled infections, other autoimmune diseases, pregnancy or lactation were excluded. This clonotype has ten or more counts. Its matching antigen is unknown. Study-wide results and limits: The model identified upcoming ophthalmopathy a median roughly 6.5 months ahead of onset.

The chain employs TRBV20-1 and TRBJ2-7; D is unclear. Sequenced sample: blood. This sequence was found in a young man with Graves' hyperthyroidism. CDR3 loop: CSARDPRIRYEQYF. The CDR3 DNA is TGCAGTGCTAGAGATCCCCGGATCCGATACGAGCAGTACTTC.